A single sample is the source of the 10 T cell receptor beta chains below, sequenced in a study of blood T cell repertoires in COVID-19. Clones were read by immunoSEQ multiplex PCR, and TCRdb kept only the in-frame ones, dropping some. The profile shows over 600,000 clones, approximately 90% of them singletons. The specimen sequenced was peripheral blood. Receptors were obtained from a woman between 18 and 29 years old with acute or convalescent COVID-19.

This clone was seen only a few times. This rearrangement joins TRBV7-2 to TRBJ1-2; 9 bases are shared with TRBD1. The trim removed 3 bases at V and 4 bases at J, leaving 9 bases unmatched. Germline assignment: CDR1 SGHTA and CDR2 FQGNSA. CDR3 length equals 16 residues. Here the CDR3 reads CASSFSAGTGTYGYTF. CDR3 DNA sequence: TGTGCCAGCAGCTTCTCCGCCGGGACAGGGACCTATGGCTACACCTTC.

The chain joins TRBV5-1 to TRBJ1-2, with a possible D match to TRBD1 (5 bases). Germline V gene data show CDR1 as SGHRS and CDR2 as YFSETQ. Trimming stripped 0 bases from V and 0 bases from J, with 12 bases between. CDR3 length: 16 amino acids. The CDR3 bases are TGCGCCAGCAGCTTGGCCACTGGGGCACCTAACTATGGCTACACCTTC. It is translated as CASSLATGAPNYGYTF.

This clone was picked up one time. The rearrangement joins TRBV11-3 to TRBJ2-7; possibly TRBD1 for D (6 bases). V gave up 5 bases and J gave up 7 bases, with 15 bases separating them. The germline V gene encodes CDR1 SGHNT and CDR2 YENEEA. CDR3 length equals 13 residues. The CDR3 sequence is CASSPNRVSEQYF. For the CDR3, the DNA is TGTGCCAGCAGCCCAAACAGGGTCTCAGAGCAGTACTTC.

The chain links TRBV12-3 or TRBV12-4 to TRBJ2-1; D is possibly TRBD1 (6 bases). The CDR3 extends over 13 amino acids. Trimming stripped 7 bases from V and 10 bases from J, with 17 bases between. Here the CDR3 reads CASTPTGPQEQFF. CDR3 bases: TGTGCCAGCACCCCGACAGGTCCTCAGGAGCAGTTCTTC.

This chain uses TRBV6-5 with TRBJ2-5, with 13 bases matching TRBD2. CDR3 length: 15 residues. CDR1 MNHEY and CDR2 SVGAGI come from the germline V gene. J was trimmed by 13 bases and V by 0 bases; bases with no gene match: 8. The DNA for the CDR3 is TGTGCCAGCAGTTACTCCTCGACTAGCGGGGGGAGTTGGTACTTC. Translated, it gives CASSYSSTSGGSWYF.

The V and J genes are TRBV5-6 and TRBJ2-7; TRBD1 might be the D (5 bases). The CDR3 consists of 15 residues. Looked up from germline, CDR1 is SGHDT and CDR2 is YYEEEE. Deletions cut 3 bases from V and 2 bases from J, with 15 bases between. CDR3 loop: CASSSFDRLAYEQYF. The CDR3 region has the DNA TGTGCCAGCAGCTCCTTCGACAGACTGGCCTACGAGCAGTACTTC.

This clone came up once. The genes are TRBV7-9 and TRBJ1-1; D gene ambiguous. Germline V gives CDR1 SEHNR, CDR2 FQNEAQ (reference sequence). Trimming stripped 9 bases from V and 2 bases from J, with 16 bases between. The CDR3 spans 14 residues. CDR3 residues: CASPPTGFNTEAFF. CDR3 coding DNA: TGTGCCAGTCCCCCGACGGGGTTCAACACTGAAGCTTTCTTT.

The chain carries TRBV7-9 and TRBJ1-5; 11 positions agree with TRBD1. The CDR3 covers 17 residues. CDR1 is SEHNR, CDR2 FQNEAQ, per germline (reference sequence). The V gene end was trimmed by 3 bases and the J gene end by 5 bases; junction bases not matched to a gene: 9. CDR3 in amino acids: CASSFDGDRGIYQPQHF. DNA for the CDR3: TGTGCCAGCAGCTTCGACGGGGACAGGGGGATTTATCAGCCCCAGCATTTT.

This clone was seen only once. V gene TRBV27 combines with J gene TRBJ2-5, with a weak D call TRBD1 (6 bases). The V and J ends lost 7 bases and 7 bases respectively, with 22 bases between them. CDR1 is MNHEY and CDR2 is SMNVEV in the germline V gene (reference sequence). The CDR3 sequence is 15 residues long. The CDR3 loop is CASKALLQGPRTQYF. The CDR3 region has the DNA TGTGCCAGCAAGGCCCTCCTACAGGGTCCAAGGACCCAGTACTTC.

The chain carries TRBV5-6 and TRBJ1-3, with D possibly TRBD1 on 5 matching bases. The V and J ends lost 2 bases and 0 bases respectively, with 18 bases between them. This CDR3 spans 18 amino acids. Germline V lookup: CDR1 SGHDT, CDR2 YYEEEE. CDR3 nucleotide sequence: TGTGCCAGCAGCTTTCTCCCCTTGGGGGGTTACTCTGGAAACACCATATATTTT. Protein product: CASSFLPLGGYSGNTIYF.